This is a list of T cell receptor beta chains from one sample in a study of T cells in narcolepsy. This table comes from immunoSEQ multiplex PCR, and its TCRdb copy is limited to in-frame clones, with some not included. The repertoire holds around 30,000 clones, with almost 90% as singletons. Input material: CD45RA- memory CD4+ T cells from PBMCs. The receptor set was obtained from a human donor with narcolepsy. Each CDR3 is given without its conserved first and last residue. D genes are given only for firm matches. Clone sizes are given selectively: once, few, many, or a class where the clone is expanded.

J gene	V gene	clone size	D gene	CDR3 protein
TRBJ1-3	TRBV10-3	.	.	AISDRVLSGNTIY
TRBJ2-7	TRBV27	.	.	ASSRGATYEQY
TRBJ2-1	TRBV20-1	.	.	SAKRNEQF
TRBJ1-6	TRBV28	.	.	ASSLPVGLPYNSPLH
TRBJ2-5	TRBV5-4	.	TRBD2	ASSLAGTSGGETQY
TRBJ2-3	TRBV19	.	.	ASSRARSTDTQY
TRBJ2-3	TRBV30	.	.	AWSGGADTQY
TRBJ2-7	TRBV4-1	.	TRBD1	ASSPTGGIYEQY
TRBJ2-7	TRBV7-6	.	TRBD1	ASSLEGQGVGEQY
TRBJ2-6	TRBV28	.	TRBD1	ASNLPGQGAGANVLT
TRBJ2-2	TRBV5-6	.	TRBD1	ASSWGQGSGELF
TRBJ2-7	TRBV19	.	TRBD2	ASSGLAGTYEQY
TRBJ2-5	TRBV6-5	.	.	ASSYFPGRPETQY
TRBJ2-5	TRBV14	.	TRBD2	ASSQNGVSGVVQETQY
TRBJ2-2	TRBV18	.	.	ASSPRATGELF
TRBJ2-2	TRBV5-1	.	.	ASSAARDTGELF
TRBJ1-3	TRBV4-1	.	TRBD1	ASSQGTGSGNTIY
TRBJ2-3	TRBV9	.	.	ARTGTDTQY
TRBJ2-1	TRBV27	.	TRBD2	ASSLLAGNEQF
TRBJ2-5	TRBV28	.	.	ASSFQRRHQETQY
TRBJ2-1	TRBV2	once	TRBD1	ASTGTGATGQF
TRBJ2-7	TRBV19	few	.	ASSIGSSYEQY
TRBJ2-7	TRBV7-9	once	.	ASGVTRAGEQY
TRBJ2-6	TRBV27	.	.	ASSPLRPGANVLT
TRBJ2-2	TRBV19	.	.	ASGRGAPTGELF
TRBJ1-1	TRBV5-1	.	TRBD1	ASSFVGDRSNTEAF
TRBJ2-1	TRBV5-1	.	.	ASSLDAGAYNEQF
TRBJ1-5	TRBV21-1	.	.	ATPPNSRVPQH
TRBJ2-3	TRBV18	.	.	ASLSTDTQY
TRBJ1-6	TRBV7-3	.	.	ASSLAGTENSPLH
TRBJ2-3	TRBV5-1	.	TRBD2	ASSLGTSGASTDTQY
TRBJ2-3	TRBV5-8	.	TRBD2	ASSGQRGGTDTQY
TRBJ2-5	TRBV5-4	.	TRBD1	ASSKPDRGNQETQY
TRBJ1-5	TRBV10-2	.	.	ASSQAAGSNQPQH
TRBJ2-2	TRBV5-1	.	TRBD2	ASRLGLAENTGELF
TRBJ2-3	TRBV9	.	.	ASSAKGGHSTDTQY
TRBJ2-6	TRBV19	.	.	ASTPPGTSGANVLT
TRBJ2-2	TRBV6-5	.	.	ASSRYSTGELF
TRBJ2-2	TRBV7-9	.	.	ASSSESSTGELF
TRBJ1-2	TRBV25-1	.	.	ASSEFASRTGGYT
TRBJ2-2	TRBV5-1	.	.	ASNSDGTGTGELF
TRBJ2-7	TRBV7-2	.	TRBD2	ASSLKAGAYEQY
TRBJ2-1	TRBV19	.	TRBD2	ASRAGTGYRDEQF
TRBJ1-5	TRBV7-2	.	TRBD1	ASSLQGTGSNQPQH
TRBJ2-1	TRBV7-2	.	.	ASTRQRGGRNEQF